Listed below are T cell receptor beta chains from one sample, sequenced in a study of human T cells and chemical hapten exposure. One entry per CDR3 protein results from TCRdb running MiXCR on the RACE reads. The sample has approximately 400,000 distinct CDR3 sequences, roughly 4.8% seen once. This specimen was whole blood, taken in connection with sensitization to the hapten diphenylcyclopropenone (DPC). Every receptor here comes from a woman in her forties or fifties with alopecia areata. Some clones in this sample may be carry-over from other donors' samples. CDR3s include the opening cysteine and the closing phenylalanine or tryptophan. Fields, in order: J gene, D gene, V gene, clone size, CDR3 DNA, CDR3 protein. D genes are given only for firm matches. Some rows have no size entry. The others give once, few or many, or a class for an expanded clone.

j_call: TRBJ2-3; d_call: -; v_call: TRBV5-1; clone_size: -; cdr3_nt: TGCGCCAGCAGATCCAACAGAGCCGATACGCAGTATTTT; cdr3_aa: CASRSNRADTQYF
j_call: TRBJ2-1; d_call: -; v_call: TRBV2; clone_size: many; cdr3_nt: TGTGCCAGCAATCGACAGGTCGGTGAGCAGTTCTTC; cdr3_aa: CASNRQVGEQFF
j_call: TRBJ2-3; d_call: -; v_call: TRBV29-1; clone_size: many; cdr3_nt: TGCAGCGTTCTCTCAGATACGCAGTATTTT; cdr3_aa: CSVLSDTQYF
j_call: TRBJ2-7; d_call: TRBD2; v_call: TRBV7-9; clone_size: many; cdr3_nt: TGTGCCAGCAGCCCCGGTCTGGGACTAGCGATGTACGAGCAGTACTTC; cdr3_aa: CASSPGLGLAMYEQYF
j_call: TRBJ1-4; d_call: -; v_call: TRBV20-1; clone_size: many; cdr3_nt: TGCAGTGCCCGAGGGGGGCAGGGTGAAAAACTGTTTTTT; cdr3_aa: CSARGGQGEKLFF
j_call: TRBJ1-2; d_call: TRBD1; v_call: TRBV29-1; clone_size: many; cdr3_nt: TGCAGCGTTGGAGTCGGGACAGTTAACTATGGCTACACCTTC; cdr3_aa: CSVGVGTVNYGYTF
j_call: TRBJ2-2; d_call: -; v_call: TRBV21-1; clone_size: many; cdr3_nt: TGTGCCACGAGACGGCGGGGGATCAACACCGGGGAGCTGTTTTTT; cdr3_aa: CATRRRGINTGELFF
j_call: TRBJ2-1; d_call: -; v_call: TRBV5-4; clone_size: -; cdr3_nt: TGTGCCAGCAGCGGGGGCGGACTCGTCCTCGAGCAGTTCTTC; cdr3_aa: CASSGGGLVLEQFF
j_call: TRBJ2-7; d_call: -; v_call: TRBV25-1; clone_size: many; cdr3_nt: TGTGCCAGCACCCTGGGATCTTACGAGCAGTACTTC; cdr3_aa: CASTLGSYEQYF
j_call: TRBJ2-7; d_call: -; v_call: TRBV20-1; clone_size: -; cdr3_nt: TGCAGTGCAGGGGACCAATTCTACGAGCAGTACTTC; cdr3_aa: CSAGDQFYEQYF
j_call: TRBJ1-6; d_call: TRBD1; v_call: TRBV9; clone_size: many; cdr3_nt: TGTGCCAGCAGCCCGGGACAGGGTCATGGTTCACCCCTCCACTTT; cdr3_aa: CASSPGQGHGSPLHF
j_call: TRBJ2-5; d_call: TRBD1; v_call: TRBV20-1; clone_size: -; cdr3_nt: TGCAGTGCTCTCAATCCCCGGGACAGGGCCCAAGAGACCCAGTACTTC; cdr3_aa: CSALNPRDRAQETQYF
j_call: TRBJ2-7; d_call: -; v_call: TRBV6-1; clone_size: few; cdr3_nt: TGTGCCAGCAGAGTGACCCAGGGGTCCTACGAGCAGTACTTC; cdr3_aa: CASRVTQGSYEQYF
j_call: TRBJ2-6; d_call: -; v_call: TRBV18; clone_size: many; cdr3_nt: TGTGCCAGCTCACCACCGTCCAGGCCTGGGGCCAACGTCCTGACTTTC; cdr3_aa: CASSPPSRPGANVLTF
j_call: TRBJ1-5; d_call: TRBD1; v_call: TRBV10-2; clone_size: many; cdr3_nt: TGCGCCAGCAGTGAGGGGACAGGCGACGATAGCAATCAGCCCCAGCATTTT; cdr3_aa: CASSEGTGDDSNQPQHF
j_call: TRBJ1-1; d_call: -; v_call: TRBV6-2/TRBV6-3; clone_size: -; cdr3_nt: TGTGCCAGCAAGGTACAGGAGTACACTGAAGCTTTCTTT; cdr3_aa: CASKVQEYTEAFF
j_call: TRBJ1-5; d_call: -; v_call: TRBV12-3/TRBV12-4; clone_size: few; cdr3_nt: TGTGCCAGCAGTTTAAGGACAGTAGCGGCGCCCCAGCATTTT; cdr3_aa: CASSLRTVAAPQHF
j_call: TRBJ2-3; d_call: TRBD2; v_call: TRBV9; clone_size: many; cdr3_nt: TGTGCCAGCAGCGTTGGCGGGAGCATAGATACGCAGTATTTT; cdr3_aa: CASSVGGSIDTQYF
j_call: TRBJ2-7; d_call: -; v_call: TRBV5-5; clone_size: many; cdr3_nt: TGTGCCAGCAGCCCTCGGACGGCCAGCTACGAGCAGTACTTC; cdr3_aa: CASSPRTASYEQYF
j_call: TRBJ2-7; d_call: TRBD1; v_call: TRBV18; clone_size: -; cdr3_nt: TGTGCCAGCTCAGACAGGGAAGGCGCCTACGAGCAGTACTTC; cdr3_aa: CASSDREGAYEQYF
j_call: TRBJ1-1; d_call: -; v_call: TRBV7-9; clone_size: many; cdr3_nt: TGTGCCAGCAGCTCCGGGACCCACGACACTGAAGCTTTCTTT; cdr3_aa: CASSSGTHDTEAFF
j_call: TRBJ1-6; d_call: TRBD1; v_call: TRBV9; clone_size: -; cdr3_nt: TGTGCCAGCAGCGTAGGGGGACAGCCAAATTCACCCCTCCACTTT; cdr3_aa: CASSVGGQPNSPLHF
j_call: TRBJ1-4; d_call: -; v_call: TRBV5-6; clone_size: -; cdr3_nt: TGTGCCAGCAGCTTGTGGGGCAGCTACACAACTAATGAAAAACTGTTTTTT; cdr3_aa: CASSLWGSYTTNEKLFF
j_call: TRBJ1-6; d_call: TRBD1; v_call: TRBV12-3/TRBV12-4; clone_size: -; cdr3_nt: TGTGCCAGCAGCATGGGGACAGGGACGTCACCCCTCCACTTT; cdr3_aa: CASSMGTGTSPLHF
j_call: TRBJ2-7; d_call: -; v_call: TRBV6-6; clone_size: few; cdr3_nt: TGTGCCAGCAGTTACTCCCAGGGGCAAGAGCAGTACTTC; cdr3_aa: CASSYSQGQEQYF
j_call: TRBJ2-1; d_call: TRBD1; v_call: TRBV7-9; clone_size: many; cdr3_nt: TGTGCCAGCAGCTGGGGACAGAGGGACAATGAGCAGTTCTTC; cdr3_aa: CASSWGQRDNEQFF
j_call: TRBJ1-1; d_call: -; v_call: TRBV6-6; clone_size: many; cdr3_nt: TGTGCCAGCGTTCGTATGGCAGACTCTGAAGCTTTCTTT; cdr3_aa: CASVRMADSEAFF
j_call: TRBJ1-5; d_call: TRBD1; v_call: TRBV12-3/TRBV12-4; clone_size: few; cdr3_nt: TGTGCCAGCAGTTCCGGACAGGGGTTCGATCAGCCCCAGCATTTT; cdr3_aa: CASSSGQGFDQPQHF
j_call: TRBJ2-3; d_call: TRBD2; v_call: TRBV20-1; clone_size: many; cdr3_nt: TGCAGTGCTAGCGGGAGGCTGAAGGGGGATACGCAGTATTTT; cdr3_aa: CSASGRLKGDTQYF
j_call: TRBJ2-1; d_call: -; v_call: TRBV7-9; clone_size: many; cdr3_nt: TGTGCCAGCAGCCCGGTGTCCGGTTACAATGAGCAGTTCTTC; cdr3_aa: CASSPVSGYNEQFF
j_call: TRBJ2-7; d_call: -; v_call: TRBV7-9; clone_size: many; cdr3_nt: TGTGCCAGCAGCTTAGCGGGCGCAGGGAGCTACGAGCAGTACTTC; cdr3_aa: CASSLAGAGSYEQYF
j_call: TRBJ1-1; d_call: -; v_call: TRBV12-3/TRBV12-4; clone_size: few; cdr3_nt: TGTGCCAGCAGCTCCGGCTGGGAAGCTTTCTTT; cdr3_aa: CASSSGWEAFF
j_call: TRBJ2-1; d_call: -; v_call: TRBV12-3/TRBV12-4; clone_size: -; cdr3_nt: TGTGCCAGCATCTGGGTTGGTGGGAGCTCCTACAATGAGCAGTTCTTC; cdr3_aa: CASIWVGGSSYNEQFF
j_call: TRBJ1-1; d_call: -; v_call: TRBV3-1; clone_size: many; cdr3_nt: TGTGCCAGCAGCCAAGAAAGGGGGGCTCCTTCGGGGAACACTGAAGCTTTCTTT; cdr3_aa: CASSQERGAPSGNTEAFF
j_call: TRBJ2-3; d_call: -; v_call: TRBV14; clone_size: many; cdr3_nt: TGTGCCAGCAGCCAAGTCTCCACAGATACGCAGTATTTT; cdr3_aa: CASSQVSTDTQYF